These 26 T cell receptor beta chains were all obtained from the same sample, sequenced in a study of response to subunit inactivated influenza vaccine. TCRdb re-called the RT-PCR reads through MiXCR, storing one row per CDR3 protein. The table includes 500,000 to 700,000 distinct CDR3 sequences, roughly a quarter detected once. This sample also appeared in a second study, on T cells expressing NK-cell markers. This second study notes: 5'RACE template switching built TCR beta cDNA with unique molecular identifiers.

Sequenced here: CD4+ T cells sorted from PBMCs, sampled about 12 days after vaccination. These receptors were taken from a man aged 50 to 60 who received an inactivated influenza vaccine.

This clonotype occurred a few times. This chain connects TRBV12-3 or TRBV12-4 to TRBJ2-5, with D possibly being TRBD1 (5 bases). With 6 bases removed from V and 4 bases from J, the gap between germline ends came to 18 bases. This CDR3 contains 15 residues. Here the CDR3 reads CASSLTPTRGETQYF. The CDR3 DNA is TGTGCCAGCAGCTTAACCCCAACAAGGGGAGAGACCCAGTACTTC.

This clonotype appeared a few times. The genes are TRBV6-1 and TRBJ2-2; D possibly corresponds to TRBD1 (6 bases). Trimming took 7 bases from V and 1 from J, leaving 13 bases between them. Germline CDR1 MNHNS, CDR2 SASEGT. The CDR3 loop spans 15 amino acids. This chain's CDR3 is CASTHREMNTGELFF. The CDR3 DNA follows: TGTGCCAGCACCCACAGGGAGATGAACACCGGGGAGCTGTTTTTT.

This clonotype was detected a few times. J is TRBJ1-5 and V is TRBV20-1; D is perhaps TRBD1 (5 bases). Deletions cut 7 bases from V and 5 bases from J, with 12 bases between. This CDR3 has 12 residues. CDR1 DFQATT and CDR2 SNEGSKA come from the germline V gene (reference sequence). The CDR3 region is CSVGQGDQPQHF. In nucleotides, the CDR3 is TGCAGTGTCGGGCAGGGAGATCAGCCCCAGCATTTT.

V is TRBV5-1 and J is TRBJ2-5; D assignment may be TRBD1 or TRBD2 (5 bases each). Germline lookup yields CDR1 SGHRS and CDR2 YFSETQ. Between the trimmed V and J ends, which lost 4 bases and 3 bases, there was a span of 16 bases. The CDR3 is 15 amino acids. The chain's CDR3 is CASSLQRGPEETQYF. The CDR3 coding sequence is TGCGCCAGCAGCCTGCAACGGGGACCCGAAGAGACCCAGTACTTC.

The V and J genes are TRBV5-1 and TRBJ1-3; D is ambiguous. CDR1 is SGHRS, CDR2 YFSETQ, per germline. V lost 5 bases and J 0 bases, leaving 9 bases between the germline ends. The CDR3 spans 14 residues. Written as DNA, the CDR3 is TGCGCCAGCAGGGACGGAGGCTCTGGAAACACCATATATTTT. Protein sequence: CASRDGGSGNTIYF.

Many counts were recorded for this clonotype. The chain couples TRBV28 to TRBJ1-2, with D perhaps TRBD1 (6 bases). There are 12 residues in the CDR3. Per germline, CDR1 MDHEN and CDR2 SYDVKM. Trimming removed 5 bases from V and 11 bases from J, with 15 bases in between. The CDR3 spells CASSPKQGFYTF. The CDR3 DNA reads as TGTGCCAGCAGTCCCAAACAGGGTTTTTACACCTTC.

This clonotype was found a few times. The rearrangement links TRBV4-2 to TRBJ2-7; the D gene is possibly TRBD2 (5 bases). CDR1 is LGHNA, CDR2 YNFKEQ, per germline. The CDR3 totals 12 residues. The V end was cut by 2 bases, the J end by 5 bases, with 7 bases between. CDR3 in amino acids: CASSQPRDEQYF. CDR3 bases: TGTGCCAGCAGCCAACCGCGGGACGAGCAGTACTTC.

This clonotype was seen many times. The CDR3 DNA sequence: TGTGCCAGCAGTTTAGGGCCCCTCAGGGGCGGTTACGAGCAGTACTTC. Protein sequence: CASSLGPLRGGYEQYF. The V and J genes are TRBV12-3 or TRBV12-4 and TRBJ2-7; D is perhaps TRBD1 (6 bases). Trimming shortened V by 1 base and J by 4 bases, and 17 bases separated the two germline ends. This CDR3 has 16 amino acids.

The chain joins TRBV7-3 to TRBJ2-3, with 7 bases identical to TRBD1. The CDR3 is made up of 20 amino acids. V lost 1 base, J lost 1 base, and 17 bases stayed unmatched. The germline CDR1 and CDR2 sequences are SGHTA and FQGTGA. The CDR3 nucleotides read TGTGCCAGCAGCTTAAAGGGACCGAATCCCGGGACAGCAGGCACAGATACGCAGTATTTT. This sequence encodes CASSLKGPNPGTAGTDTQYF.

The chain recombines TRBV9 with TRBJ2-3, with 8 bases that match TRBD2. J gave up 0 bases and V 9 bases, and 9 bases lay outside the gene matches. Germline CDR1 reads SGDLS; CDR2 reads YYNGEE. The CDR3 covers 15 residues. The CDR3: CATTTSGYSTDTQYF. CDR3 sequence (DNA): TGTGCCACCACTACTAGCGGCTATAGCACAGATACGCAGTATTTT.

This clonotype was found a few times. V is TRBV12-3 or TRBV12-4 and J is TRBJ2-7, with unresolved D. This CDR3 is 14 amino acids long. V was pared by 2 bases and J by 1 base, with 9 bases between. The CDR3 sequence is CASSLSWLSYEQYF. The CDR3 DNA is TGTGCCAGCAGTTTAAGTTGGCTGTCCTACGAGCAGTACTTC.

The chain is built from TRBV29-1 and TRBJ1-1; TRBD1 might be the D (5 bases). The CDR3 extends over 12 amino acids. Trimming pared 7 bases from V and 3 bases from J, leaving 12 bases between. CDR1 and CDR2 (germline): SQVTM, ANQGSEA. The CDR3 sequence is CSGQSGDTEAFF. The CDR3 coding sequence is TGCAGCGGTCAATCGGGGGACACTGAAGCTTTCTTT.

Ten or more counts support this clonotype. The chain recombines TRBV12-3 or TRBV12-4 with TRBJ2-1; D unclear. V shed 3 bases and J shed 0 bases, with 9 bases lying between them. This CDR3 comprises 15 residues. The DNA of the CDR3 is TGTGCCAGCAGTTTGTCGCGAAGCTCCTACAATGAGCAGTTCTTC. It translates to CASSLSRSSYNEQFF.

The V call is TRBV5-1, the J call TRBJ2-7; 7 positions agree with TRBD2. The V segment lost 3 bases and the J segment 3 bases; nucleotides outside the gene matches: 12. From germline, CDR1 is SGHRS and CDR2 YFSETQ. The CDR3 extends over 16 amino acids. CDR3 sequence (DNA): TGCGCCAGCAGCTCGATCTTCTGTTGGGACTACTACGAGCAGTACTTC. Translated, it gives CASSSIFCWDYYEQYF.

This chain uses TRBV5-1 with TRBJ2-1; TRBD1 agrees at 8 bases. Germline CDR1 reads SGHRS; CDR2 reads YFSETQ. The CDR3 spans 17 residues. The ends lost 0 bases at V and 1 base at J; junction bases unmatched: 6. In DNA, the CDR3 is TGCGCCAGCAGCTTGGAAGGACAGGGTGTTTCCTACAATGAGCAGTTCTTC. Translation: CASSLEGQGVSYNEQFF.

This clonotype was counted only a few times. The chain links TRBV18 to TRBJ1-1; 7 bases are a match to TRBD1. Unmatched junction bases numbered 6, after V lost 3 bases and J lost 2 bases. In germline, CDR1 is KGHSH, CDR2 LQKENI. CDR3 length: 15 residues. CDR3 nucleotides: TGTGCCAGCTCACCCCGACAGGGTTTTAACACTGAAGCTTTCTTT. It yields the protein CASSPRQGFNTEAFF.

In its sample, this clonotype was seen a few times. V gene TRBV4-1 combines with J gene TRBJ1-4, with TRBD1 matching over 9 bases. The germline V gene has CDR1 MGHRA and CDR2 YSYEKL. The CDR3 has 14 amino acids. J lost 8 bases, V lost 5 bases, and 6 bases had no gene match. Here the CDR3 DNA reads TGCGCCAGCAGCTTCGACAGGGGGTCCGAAAAACTGTTTTTT. As protein: CASSFDRGSEKLFF.

This clonotype has a count of ten or more. V and J are TRBV5-1 and TRBJ2-5; 9 nucleotides line up with TRBD2. The CDR3 length is 16 residues. Germline V CDR1 and CDR2: SGHRS, YFSETQ. The V and J ends lost 0 bases and 5 bases, in that order; junction bases with no gene match: 8. Here the CDR3 reads CASSLDPGLAGETQYF. Written as DNA, the CDR3 is TGCGCCAGCAGCTTGGATCCGGGACTAGCTGGGGAGACCCAGTACTTC.

This clonotype was seen repeatedly, ten times or more. The chain combines TRBV5-1 with TRBJ1-1; 11 bases line up with TRBD1. The V segment lost 7 bases and the J segment 3 bases; nucleotides outside the gene matches: 5. Germline V gives CDR1 SGHRS, CDR2 YFSETQ. CDR3 length equals 14 residues. The CDR3 region is CASGGQGADTEAFF. The CDR3 DNA sequence: TGCGCCAGCGGCGGACAGGGGGCAGACACTGAAGCTTTCTTT.

The V call is TRBV30, the J call TRBJ1-2; D gene unclear. Germline V lookup: CDR1 GTSNPN, CDR2 SVGIG (reference sequence). The CDR3 runs 11 residues. The V and J ends lost 8 bases and 8 bases respectively, with 15 bases between them. The CDR3 DNA sequence: TGTGCCAGCCGGGCCCTCGGGGGCTACACCTTC. Amino acid sequence: CASRALGGYTF.

The chain carries TRBV20-1 and TRBJ2-3; 9 bases map to TRBD1. There are 14 residues in the CDR3. After removal of 5 bases from V and 5 bases from J, the junction contained 8 bases not matched to a gene. The germline V gene has CDR1 DFQATT and CDR2 SNEGSKA (reference sequence). The CDR3, as DNA: TGCAGTGCTTACCCGGGACAGGGTCTAGATACGCAGTATTTT. Translated, it gives CSAYPGQGLDTQYF.

Of note for this clonotype: The junction shows a germline mismatch at one end, possibly a read error. The chain combines TRBV28 with TRBJ1-1; possible D gene TRBD1, 5 bases. The CDR3 has 15 amino acids. The germline V gene has CDR1 MDHEN and CDR2 SYDVKM. CDR3 nucleotide sequence: TGTGACAGCAGTTTTCGAGGGAGGGGGAACACTGAAGCTTTCTTT. Protein: CDSSFRGRGNTEAFF.

CDR3 sequence reads: CASSLDGQLNTEAFF. CDR3 in DNA: TGCGCCAGCAGCTTAGATGGACAGTTGAACACTGAAGCTTTCTTT. The chain employs TRBV5-1 and TRBJ1-1, with a tentative D call TRBD1 (6 bases). This CDR3 has 15 residues. V was cut by 2 bases and J by 0 bases, with 11 bases left in between. Germline CDR1 SGHRS, CDR2 YFSETQ. Filled out from reference TRBV5-1 and TRBJ1-1, the complete variable domain reads KAGVTQTPRYLIKTRGQQVTLSCSPISGHRSVSWYQQTPGQGLQFLFEYFSETQRNKGNFPGRFSGRQFSNSRSEMNVSTLELGDSALYLCASSLDGQLNTEAFFGQGTRLTVV.

The rearrangement links TRBV20-1 to TRBJ2-7; TRBD2 matches 8 bases. Germline trimming cut 3 bases from V and 0 bases from J; bases unmatched to any gene: 4. The CDR3 has 14 amino acids. The germline V gene encodes CDR1 DFQATT and CDR2 SNEGSKA (reference sequence). DNA for the CDR3: TGCAGTGCTAGGATAGCGGGGCCCTCCTACGAGCAGTACTTC. Translated, it gives CSARIAGPSYEQYF.

This chain joins TRBV12-3 or TRBV12-4 and TRBJ2-7; unclear D gene. Trimming took off 6 bases at V and 2 bases at J, with 14 bases between the two ends. This CDR3 has 14 residues. The CDR3 DNA sequence: TGTGCCAGCAGCCGCGGTCTCGACGCCTACGAGCAGTACTTC. Translation gives CASSRGLDAYEQYF.

This clonotype has a handful of counts. The rearrangement links TRBV5-1 to TRBJ2-7; D is ambiguous. The CDR3 is 15 amino acids. The germline CDR1 and CDR2 sequences are SGHRS and YFSETQ. The V end lost 0 bases, the J end lost 3 bases, and 13 bases lay between the germline ends. The CDR3 is CASSLDSLTNYEQYF. The CDR3 bases are TGCGCCAGCAGCTTGGACAGCCTCACGAACTACGAGCAGTACTTC.